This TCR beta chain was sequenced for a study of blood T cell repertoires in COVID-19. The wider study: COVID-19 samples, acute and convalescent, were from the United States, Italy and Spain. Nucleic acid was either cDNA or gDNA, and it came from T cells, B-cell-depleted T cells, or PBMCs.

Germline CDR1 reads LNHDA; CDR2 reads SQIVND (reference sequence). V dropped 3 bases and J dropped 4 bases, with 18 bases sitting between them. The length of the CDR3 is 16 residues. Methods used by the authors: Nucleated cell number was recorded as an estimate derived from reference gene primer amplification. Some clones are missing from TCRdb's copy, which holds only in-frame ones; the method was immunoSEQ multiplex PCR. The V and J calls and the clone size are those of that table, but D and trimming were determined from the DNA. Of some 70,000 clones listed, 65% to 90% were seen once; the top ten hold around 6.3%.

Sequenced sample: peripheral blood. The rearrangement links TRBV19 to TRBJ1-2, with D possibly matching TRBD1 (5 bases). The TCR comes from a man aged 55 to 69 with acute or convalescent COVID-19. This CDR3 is CASSITPAKDSYGYTF. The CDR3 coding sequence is TGTGCCAGTAGTATCACACCCGCAAAAGACAGCTATGGCTACACCTTC.